The 9 T cell receptor beta chains below all came from one sample that was sequenced in a study of radiotherapy plus CTLA-4 blockade in lung cancer. Clones were sequenced by immunoSEQ multiplex PCR, and TCRdb holds only the in-frame ones, with some missing. This sample yields around 99,000 clones, of which around nine tenths are seen a single time; under 5.5% belongs to the top ten. Sequenced here: peripheral blood, sampled from a patient treated with radiotherapy plus ipilimumab. The receptor set was obtained from a human donor with non-small cell lung cancer that progressed on radiotherapy plus ipilimumab.

This chain connects TRBV5-1 to TRBJ1-2; perhaps TRBD1 as D (5 bases). The V gene's germline CDR1 is SGHRS and CDR2 YFSETQ. The CDR3 length is 17 residues. V was clipped by 2 bases and J by 3 bases, with 20 bases between them. CDR3 DNA sequence: TGCGCCAGCAGCTTAAGCGGAGGGAGGGGCGCGGACTATGGCTACACCTTC. Its protein product is CASSLSGGRGADYGYTF. The full variable domain, in which reference TRBV5-1 and TRBJ1-2 provide the parts outside the CDR3, is KAGVTQTPRYLIKTRGQQVTLSCSPISGHRSVSWYQQTPGQGLQFLFEYFSETQRNKGNFPGRFSGRQFSNSRSEMNVSTLELGDSALYLCASSLSGGRGADYGYTFGSGTRLTVV.

The genes are TRBV7-8 and TRBJ2-4, with D maybe TRBD2 (6 bases). CDR1 SGHVS and CDR2 FQNEAQ come from the germline V gene. The CDR3 spans 14 residues. Trimming cost V 4 bases and J 6 bases, with 13 bases left between them. CDR3 in amino acids: CASSSPTGANIQYF. The CDR3 DNA sequence: TGTGCCAGCAGCTCGCCTACGGGAGCAAACATTCAGTACTTC.

The CDR3 loop is CAGLQSEQREGNNEQFF. CDR3 DNA sequence: TGTGCCGGACTTCAGAGCGAGCAGCGGGAGGGTAACAATGAGCAGTTCTTC. The rearrangement links TRBV25-1 to TRBJ2-1, with 10 nucleotides matching TRBD2. The V and J ends lost 11 bases and 5 bases, in that order; junction bases with no gene match: 18. Germline V gives CDR1 MGHDK, CDR2 SYGVNS. The CDR3 sequence is 17 residues long.

This clone was found once. This same CDR3 is encoded by further DNA sequences in the sample. The chain combines TRBV9 with TRBJ1-2; D gene ambiguous. V gave up 0 bases and J gave up 2 bases, with 5 bases separating them. Germline V gene data show CDR1 as SGDLS and CDR2 as YYNGEE. The CDR3 covers 13 residues. The DNA for the CDR3 is TGTGCCAGCAGCGTAGGGGAAAACTATGGCTACACCTTC. Translated, it gives CASSVGENYGYTF.

The V call is TRBV9, the J call TRBJ2-7; 8 nucleotides align to TRBD2. V dropped 3 bases and J dropped 3; count of bases not matched to a gene: 5. The V gene's germline CDR1 is SGDLS and CDR2 YYNGEE. This CDR3 is built from 14 residues. The CDR3 DNA follows: TGTGCCAGCAGCGCCACAAGCGGGAGCTACGAGCAGTACTTC. It translates to CASSATSGSYEQYF.

The chain carries TRBV19 and TRBJ2-1; D uncertain. The CDR3 is 14 amino acids. Trimming pared 3 bases from V and 6 bases from J, leaving 12 bases between. The germline V gene has CDR1 LNHDA and CDR2 SQIVND (reference sequence). DNA of the CDR3: TGTGCCAGTAGTATGGAAAGGGCTAGCAATGAGCAGTTCTTC. The encoded protein is CASSMERASNEQFF. The whole variable domain, filled in from reference TRBV19 and TRBJ2-1, reads DGGITQSPKYLFRKEGQNVTLSCEQNLNHDAMYWYRQDPGQGLRLIYYSQIVNDFQKGDIAEGYSVSREKKESFPLTVTSAQKNPTAFYLCASSMERASNEQFFGPGTRLTVL.

The chain recombines TRBV30 with TRBJ1-1, with D tentatively TRBD1 (6 bases). Germline V lookup: CDR1 GTSNPN, CDR2 SVGIG (reference sequence). The CDR3 consists of 13 residues. V was trimmed by 5 bases and J by 1 base, leaving 11 bases between them. This chain's CDR3 is CAWGTNTNTEAFF. The CDR3, as DNA: TGTGCCTGGGGGACAAACACGAACACTGAAGCTTTCTTT.

The chain carries TRBV2 and TRBJ1-2; D not resolved. This CDR3 is 10 amino acids long. CDR1 SNHLY and CDR2 FYNNEI come from the germline V gene. Trimming removed 6 bases from V and 7 bases from J, with 6 bases in between. CDR3 protein: CASRGGGYTF. Here the CDR3 DNA reads TGTGCCAGCAGAGGTGGTGGCTACACCTTC.

J is TRBJ2-1 and V is TRBV5-1; TRBD2 matches 7 bases. There are 14 residues in the CDR3. Germline V gene lookup returns CDR1 SGHRS and CDR2 YFSETQ. V gave up 2 bases and J gave up 9 bases; unmatched junction bases: 8. CDR3 loop: CASSFGGSGIEQFF. The CDR3 bases are TGCGCCAGCAGCTTCGGCGGGAGTGGGATTGAGCAGTTCTTC.